This T cell receptor (beta chain) was obtained from a study of CD8 T cells in Susac syndrome. General study results and limits: Individuals included in the TCR sequencing and HLA analysis were acknowledged by the study to be relatively few in number.

Random hexamers primed reverse transcription of about 0.45 to 1 ug RNA. Coverage of TCR beta CDR3 amplification by immunoSEQ multiplex PCR extended to 54 Vbeta and 13 Jbeta. One entry per CDR3 protein, called by TCRdb with MiXCR from the immunoSEQ multiplex PCR reads. Counted here are approximately 280,000 distinct CDR3 sequences, around 84% occurring once; the ten biggest clones make up around 0.12%. A note on this clonotype: What it recognizes is unknown.

The multiple sclerosis controls were treatment-naive patients affected by stable or active relapsing-remitting disease. TEMRA cells were enriched by FACS, while CD8+ and CD4+ T cells were obtained through a negative isolation that was performed magnetically. The CDR3 is 13 residues long. V was shortened by 1 base and J by 2 bases, with 6 bases between the two germline ends. Germline V gene sequence: CDR1 SGHVS, CDR2 FNYEAQ. The sample comprised CD8+ T cells from PBMCs. V is TRBV7-6 and J is TRBJ2-7, with unresolved D. The origin of this receptor is a human donor with multiple sclerosis. This CDR3 is CASSLDYPYEQYF. The CDR3 nucleotides are TGTGCCAGCAGCTTAGACTACCCCTACGAGCAGTACTTC.